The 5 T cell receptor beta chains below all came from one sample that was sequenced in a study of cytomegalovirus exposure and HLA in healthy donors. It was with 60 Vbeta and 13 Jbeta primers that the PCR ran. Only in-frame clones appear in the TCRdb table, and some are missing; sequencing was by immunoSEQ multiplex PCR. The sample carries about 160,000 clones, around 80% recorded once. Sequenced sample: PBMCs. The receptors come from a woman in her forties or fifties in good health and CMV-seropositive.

CDR3 bases: TGTGCCAGCAGCTTGCTGGACAGACTATCAACAGCTTTCTTT. It specifies CASSLLDRLSTAFF. The genes are TRBV5-5 and TRBJ1-1, with D maybe TRBD1 (6 bases). From germline, CDR1 is SGHKS and CDR2 YYEKEE (reference sequence). CDR3 length equals 14 residues. Trimming cost V 1 base and J 10 bases, with 17 bases left between them. Drawing the rest from reference TRBV5-5 and TRBJ1-1, the complete variable domain is DAGVTQSPTHLIKTRGQQVTLRCSPISGHKSVSWYQQVLGQGPQFIFQYYEKEERGRGNFPDRFSARQFPNYSSELNVNALLLGDSALYLCASSLLDRLSTAFFGQGTRLTVV.

The CDR3 coding sequence is TGTGCCAGCAGCACAGACAGGGGAGCTAATCAGCCCCAGCATTTT. Its protein is CASSTDRGANQPQHF. The V call is TRBV7-2, the J call TRBJ1-5, with 8 bases identical to TRBD1. The CDR3 totals 15 residues. V lost 5 bases, J lost 4 bases, and 7 bases stayed unmatched. CDR1 and CDR2 from the germline V gene are SGHTA and FQGNSA.

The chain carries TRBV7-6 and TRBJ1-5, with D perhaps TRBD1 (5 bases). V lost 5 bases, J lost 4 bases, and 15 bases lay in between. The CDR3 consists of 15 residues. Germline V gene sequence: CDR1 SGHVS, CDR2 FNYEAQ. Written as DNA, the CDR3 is TGTGCCAGCAGCCCCGGTCGACGGGGGAATCAGCCCCAGCATTTT. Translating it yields CASSPGRRGNQPQHF.

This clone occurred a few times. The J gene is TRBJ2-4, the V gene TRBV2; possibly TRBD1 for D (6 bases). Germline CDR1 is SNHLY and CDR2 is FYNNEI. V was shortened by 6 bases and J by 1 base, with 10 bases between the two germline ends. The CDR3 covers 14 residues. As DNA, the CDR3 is TGTGCCAGCAGAGGGGGAGCGGCCAAAAACATTCAGTACTTC. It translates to CASRGGAAKNIQYF. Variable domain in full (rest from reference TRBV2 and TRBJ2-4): EPEVTQTPSHQVTQMGQEVILRCVPISNHLYFYWYRQILGQKVEFLVSFYNNEISEKSEIFDDQFSVERPDGSNFTLKIRSTKLEDSAMYFCASRGGAAKNIQYFGAGTRLSVL.

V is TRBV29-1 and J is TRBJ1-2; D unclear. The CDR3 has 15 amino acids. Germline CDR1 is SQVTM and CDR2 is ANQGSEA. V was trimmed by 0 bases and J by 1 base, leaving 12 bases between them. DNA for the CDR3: TGCAGCGTTGAAGATTTTCCAGGTTTTAACTATGGCTACACCTTC. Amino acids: CSVEDFPGFNYGYTF.